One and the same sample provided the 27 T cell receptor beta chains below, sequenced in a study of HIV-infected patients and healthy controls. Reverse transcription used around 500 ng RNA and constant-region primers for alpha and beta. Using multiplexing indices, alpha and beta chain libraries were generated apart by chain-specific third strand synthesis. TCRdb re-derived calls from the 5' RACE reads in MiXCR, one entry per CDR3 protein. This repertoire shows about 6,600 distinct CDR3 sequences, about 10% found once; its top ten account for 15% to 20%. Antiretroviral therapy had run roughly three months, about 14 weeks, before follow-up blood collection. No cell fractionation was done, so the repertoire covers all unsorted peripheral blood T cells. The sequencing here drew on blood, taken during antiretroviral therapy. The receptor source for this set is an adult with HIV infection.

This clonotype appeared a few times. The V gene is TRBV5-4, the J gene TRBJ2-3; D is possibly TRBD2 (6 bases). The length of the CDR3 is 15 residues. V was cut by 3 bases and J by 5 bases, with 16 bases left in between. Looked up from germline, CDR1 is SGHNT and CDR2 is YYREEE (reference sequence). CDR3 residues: CASSSEGTLGDTQYF. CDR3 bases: TGTGCCAGCAGCTCAGAAGGGACTTTGGGAGATACGCAGTATTTT.

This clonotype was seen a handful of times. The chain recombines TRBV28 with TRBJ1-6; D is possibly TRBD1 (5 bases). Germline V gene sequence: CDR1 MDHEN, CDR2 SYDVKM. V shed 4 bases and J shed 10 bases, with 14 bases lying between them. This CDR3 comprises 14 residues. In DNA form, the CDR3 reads TGTGCCAGCAGTTCGGGACGACGCGAGTCACCCCTCCACTTT. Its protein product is CASSSGRRESPLHF.

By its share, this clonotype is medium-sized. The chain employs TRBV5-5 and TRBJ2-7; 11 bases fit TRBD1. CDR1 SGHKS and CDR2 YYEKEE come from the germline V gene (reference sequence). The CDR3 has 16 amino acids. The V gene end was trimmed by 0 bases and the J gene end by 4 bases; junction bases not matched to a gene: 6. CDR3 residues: CASSLGPGQGAYEQYF. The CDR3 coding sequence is TGTGCCAGCAGCTTGGGACCTGGACAGGGGGCTTACGAGCAGTACTTC.

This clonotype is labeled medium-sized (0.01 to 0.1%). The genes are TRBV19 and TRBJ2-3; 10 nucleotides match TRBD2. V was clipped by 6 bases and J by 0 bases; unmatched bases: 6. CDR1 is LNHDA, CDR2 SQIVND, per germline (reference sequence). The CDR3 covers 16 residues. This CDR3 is CASRASGGASTDTQYF. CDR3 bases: TGTGCCAGTAGGGCTAGCGGGGGCGCTAGCACAGATACGCAGTATTTT.

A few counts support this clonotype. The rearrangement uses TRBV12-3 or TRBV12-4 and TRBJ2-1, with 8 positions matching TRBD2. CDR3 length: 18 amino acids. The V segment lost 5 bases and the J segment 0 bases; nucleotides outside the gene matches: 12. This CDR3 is CASSLVSAGGSSYNEQFF. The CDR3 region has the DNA TGTGCCAGCAGTCTAGTCTCTGCGGGGGGCAGCTCCTACAATGAGCAGTTCTTC.

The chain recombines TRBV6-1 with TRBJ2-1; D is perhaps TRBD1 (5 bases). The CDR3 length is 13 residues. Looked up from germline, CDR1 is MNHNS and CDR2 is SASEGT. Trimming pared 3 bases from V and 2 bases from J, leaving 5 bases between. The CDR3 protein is CASSEGPYNEQFF. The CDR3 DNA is TGTGCCAGCAGTGAGGGGCCCTACAATGAGCAGTTCTTC.

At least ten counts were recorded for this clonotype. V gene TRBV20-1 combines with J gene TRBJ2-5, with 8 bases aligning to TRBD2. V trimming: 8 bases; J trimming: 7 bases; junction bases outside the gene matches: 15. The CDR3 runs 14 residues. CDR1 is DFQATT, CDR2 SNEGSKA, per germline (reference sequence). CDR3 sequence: CSHPAGGSYGTQYF. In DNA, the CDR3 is TGCAGTCACCCGGCGGGGGGATCCTATGGGACCCAGTACTTC.

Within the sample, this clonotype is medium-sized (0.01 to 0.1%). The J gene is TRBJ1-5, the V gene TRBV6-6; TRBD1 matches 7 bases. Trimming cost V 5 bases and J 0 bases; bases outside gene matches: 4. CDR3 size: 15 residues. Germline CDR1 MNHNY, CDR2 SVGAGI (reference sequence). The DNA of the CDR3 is TGTGCCAGCAGTCCAACAGGGGCTAGCAATCAGCCCCAGCATTTT. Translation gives CASSPTGASNQPQHF.

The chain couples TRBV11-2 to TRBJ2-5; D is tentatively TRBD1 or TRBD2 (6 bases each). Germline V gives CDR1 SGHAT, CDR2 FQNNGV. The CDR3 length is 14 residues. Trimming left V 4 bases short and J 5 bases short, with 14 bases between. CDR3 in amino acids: CASSSTGGRETQYF. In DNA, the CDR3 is TGTGCCAGCAGCTCGACAGGAGGGAGGGAGACCCAGTACTTC.

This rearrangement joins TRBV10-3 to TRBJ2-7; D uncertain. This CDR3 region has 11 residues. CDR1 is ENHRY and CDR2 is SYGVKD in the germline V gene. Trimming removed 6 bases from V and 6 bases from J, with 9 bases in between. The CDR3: CAISFMGEQYF. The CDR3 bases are TGTGCCATCAGCTTTATGGGCGAGCAGTACTTC.

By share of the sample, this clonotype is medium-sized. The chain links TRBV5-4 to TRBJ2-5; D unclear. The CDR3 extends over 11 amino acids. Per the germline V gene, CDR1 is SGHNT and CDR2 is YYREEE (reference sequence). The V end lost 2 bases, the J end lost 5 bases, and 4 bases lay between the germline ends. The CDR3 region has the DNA TGTGCCAGCAGCTTCGAGGAGACCCAGTACTTC. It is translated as CASSFEETQYF. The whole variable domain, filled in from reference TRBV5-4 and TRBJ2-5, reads ETGVTQSPTHLIKTRGQQVTLRCSSQSGHNTVSWYQQALGQGPQFIFQYYREEENGRGNFPPRFSGLQFPNYSSELNVNALELDDSALYLCASSFEETQYFGPGTRLLVL.

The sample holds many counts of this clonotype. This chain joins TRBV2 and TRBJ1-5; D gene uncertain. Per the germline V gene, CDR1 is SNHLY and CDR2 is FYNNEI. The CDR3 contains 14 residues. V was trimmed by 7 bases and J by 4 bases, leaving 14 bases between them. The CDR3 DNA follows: TGTGCCAGCACTGGGCAGGTGCCAAATCAGCCCCAGCATTTT. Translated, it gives CASTGQVPNQPQHF.

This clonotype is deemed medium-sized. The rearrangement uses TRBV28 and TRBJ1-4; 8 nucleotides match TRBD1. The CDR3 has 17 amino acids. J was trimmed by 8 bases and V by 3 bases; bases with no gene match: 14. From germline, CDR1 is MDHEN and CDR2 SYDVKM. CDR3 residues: CASSFAGLGQGREKLFF. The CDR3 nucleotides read TGTGCCAGCAGTTTCGCGGGCCTCGGACAGGGACGAGAAAAACTGTTTTTT.

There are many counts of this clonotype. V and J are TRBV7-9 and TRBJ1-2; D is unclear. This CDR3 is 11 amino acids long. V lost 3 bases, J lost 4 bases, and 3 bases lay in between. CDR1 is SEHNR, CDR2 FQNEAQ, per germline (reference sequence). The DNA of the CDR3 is TGTGCCAGCAGCTTCGCCTATGGCTACACCTTC. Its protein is CASSFAYGYTF.

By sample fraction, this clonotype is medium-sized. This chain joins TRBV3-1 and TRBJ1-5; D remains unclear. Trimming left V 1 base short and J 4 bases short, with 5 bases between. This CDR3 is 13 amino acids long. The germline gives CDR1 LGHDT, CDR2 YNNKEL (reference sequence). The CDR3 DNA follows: TGTGCCAGCAGCCAAGTTCCGAATCAGCCCCAGCATTTT. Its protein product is CASSQVPNQPQHF. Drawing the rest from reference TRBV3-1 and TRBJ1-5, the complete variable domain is DTAVSQTPKYLVTQMGNDKSIKCEQNLGHDTMYWYKQDSKKFLKIMFSYNNKELIINETVPNRFSPKSPDKAHLNLHINSLELGDSAVYFCASSQVPNQPQHFGDGTRLSIL.

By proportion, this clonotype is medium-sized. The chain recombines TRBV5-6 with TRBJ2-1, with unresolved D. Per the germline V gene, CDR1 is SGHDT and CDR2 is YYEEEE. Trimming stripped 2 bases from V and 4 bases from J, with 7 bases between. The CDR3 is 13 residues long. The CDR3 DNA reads TGTGCCAGCAGCTTTCAGTTATACAATGAGCAGTTCTTC. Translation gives CASSFQLYNEQFF. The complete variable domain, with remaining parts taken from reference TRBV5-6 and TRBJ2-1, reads DAGVTQSPTHLIKTRGQQVTLRCSPKSGHDTVSWYQQALGQGPQFIFQYYEEEERQRGNFPDRFSGHQFPNYSSELNVNALLLGDSALYLCASSFQLYNEQFFGPGTRLTVL.

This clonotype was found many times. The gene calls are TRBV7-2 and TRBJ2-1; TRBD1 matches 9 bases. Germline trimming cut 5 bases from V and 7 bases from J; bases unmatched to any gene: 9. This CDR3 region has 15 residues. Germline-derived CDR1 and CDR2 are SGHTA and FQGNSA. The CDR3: CASSPLGQGLNEQFF. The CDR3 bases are TGTGCCAGCAGCCCATTGGGACAGGGTTTGAATGAGCAGTTCTTC.

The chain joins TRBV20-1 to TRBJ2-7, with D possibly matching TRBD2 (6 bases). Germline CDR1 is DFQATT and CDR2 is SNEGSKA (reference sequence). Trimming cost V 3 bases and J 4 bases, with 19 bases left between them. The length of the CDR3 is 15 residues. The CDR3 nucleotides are TGCAGTGCTAGGGGCCGGGACTCAAGCTTTTACGAGCAGTACTTC. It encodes CSARGRDSSFYEQYF.

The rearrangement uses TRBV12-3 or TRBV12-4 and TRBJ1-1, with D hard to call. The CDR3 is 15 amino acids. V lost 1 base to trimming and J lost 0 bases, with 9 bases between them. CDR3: CASSLGGSLNTEAFF. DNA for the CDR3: TGTGCCAGCAGTTTAGGAGGCAGTTTGAACACTGAAGCTTTCTTT.

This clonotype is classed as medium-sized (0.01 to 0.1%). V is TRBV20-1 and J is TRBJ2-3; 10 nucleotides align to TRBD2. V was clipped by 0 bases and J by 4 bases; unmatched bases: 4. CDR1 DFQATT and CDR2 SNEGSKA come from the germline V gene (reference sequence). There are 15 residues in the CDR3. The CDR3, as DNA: TGCAGTGCTAGAGAAGCGGGGGGGCCGCCAGATACGCAGTATTTT. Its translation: CSAREAGGPPDTQYF.

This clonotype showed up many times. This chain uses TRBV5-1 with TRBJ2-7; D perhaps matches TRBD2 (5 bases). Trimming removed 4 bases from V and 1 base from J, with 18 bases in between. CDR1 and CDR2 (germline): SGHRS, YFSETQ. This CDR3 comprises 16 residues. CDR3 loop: CASSPLVGEKSYEQYF. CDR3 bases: TGCGCCAGCAGCCCCTTGGTCGGGGAGAAATCCTACGAGCAGTACTTC.

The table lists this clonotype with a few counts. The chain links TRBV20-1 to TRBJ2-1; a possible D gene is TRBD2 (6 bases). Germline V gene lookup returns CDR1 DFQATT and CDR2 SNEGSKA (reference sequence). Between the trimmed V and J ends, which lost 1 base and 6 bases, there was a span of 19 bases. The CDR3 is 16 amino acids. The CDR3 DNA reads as TGCAGTGCTAGAGGGCCCGGCGGGAATCTGGCCAATGAGCAGTTCTTC. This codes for CSARGPGGNLANEQFF.

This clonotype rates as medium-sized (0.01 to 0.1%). CDR3 region: CSASPDRVNEQFF. The CDR3 bases are TGCAGTGCTAGCCCCGACAGGGTCAATGAGCAGTTCTTC. The genes are TRBV20-1 and TRBJ2-1; 7 nucleotides line up with TRBD1. Unmatched junction bases numbered 5, after V lost 3 bases and J lost 6 bases. CDR1 DFQATT and CDR2 SNEGSKA come from the germline V gene (reference sequence). CDR3 length equals 13 residues.

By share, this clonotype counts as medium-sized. CDR3 amino acids: CASSPRYSGGGDTQYF. CDR3 nucleotides: TGTGCCAGCAGCCCGCGTTACAGCGGGGGAGGAGATACGCAGTATTTT. The chain employs TRBV13 and TRBJ2-3; 8 positions agree with TRBD2. This CDR3 has 16 residues. V shed 5 bases and J 5 bases; nucleotides not matched to a gene: 12. Germline CDR1 PRHDT, CDR2 FYEKMQ (reference sequence).

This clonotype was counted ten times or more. CDR3 sequence (DNA): TGTGCCAGCAGCTTAGAGAACACTGAAGCTTTCTTT. Translated, it gives CASSLENTEAFF. This chain connects TRBV11-2 to TRBJ1-1; no reliable D call. Germline CDR1 and CDR2: SGHAT and FQNNGV. The CDR3 length is 12 residues. V was cut by 0 bases and J by 1 base, with 0 bases left in between.

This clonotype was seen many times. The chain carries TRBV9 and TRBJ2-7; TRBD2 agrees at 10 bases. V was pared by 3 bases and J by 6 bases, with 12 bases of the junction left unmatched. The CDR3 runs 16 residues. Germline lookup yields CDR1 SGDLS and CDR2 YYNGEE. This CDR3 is CASSANSGGPSSEQYF. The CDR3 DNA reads TGTGCCAGCAGCGCCAATAGCGGGGGGCCATCGTCCGAGCAGTACTTC. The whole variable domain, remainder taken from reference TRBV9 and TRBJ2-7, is DSGVTQTPKHLITATGQRVTLRCSPRSGDLSVYWYQQSLDQGLQFLIQYYNGEERAKGNILERFSAQQFPDLHSELNLSSLELGDSALYFCASSANSGGPSSEQYFGPGTRLTVT.

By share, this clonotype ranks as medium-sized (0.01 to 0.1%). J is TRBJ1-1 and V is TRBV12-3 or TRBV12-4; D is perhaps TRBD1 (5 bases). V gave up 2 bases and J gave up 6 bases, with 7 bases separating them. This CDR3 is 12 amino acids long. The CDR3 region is CASSLLGAEAFF. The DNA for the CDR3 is TGTGCCAGCAGTTTACTGGGGGCTGAAGCTTTCTTT.